This section outlines one TCR beta chain sequence together with its context. It lacks a known antigen. Base qualities are missing; no much larger clone stands one base away. What the time point label conveys for this sample: baseline before first vaccination. Vaccinee samples were obtained from the UK trials COV001 and COV002, which included a single-blind randomized controlled phase 2/3 trial of AZD1222 (ChAdOx1 nCoV-19) in healthy adults. For TCRbeta chain sequencing, PBMC samples from trial participants were taken at day 0 and at day 28 after the second dose. V is pared back by 4 bases and J by 6 bases, with 18 bases lying between the germline termini. Looking up the germline V gene (reference sequence) yields CDR1 SGHNT and CDR2 YYREEE. The CDR3 goes from the cysteine to the phenylalanine over 15 residues. The retained sequence is limited to the CDR3, 45 bases, with the frame set at the first base.

These data originate in a study of T cell responses to AZD1222 COVID-19 vaccine (dated by TCRdb to 2020 to 2023). About the study as a whole: Because spike-specific TCR depth and breadth did not differ between the two schedules, AZD1222 recipients who got a second dose at roughly 4 weeks were pooled with those who got a second dose at roughly 12 weeks. TCR sequencing covered over 230 trial participants: some 210 given two doses of AZD1222 and about 26 given two doses of MenACWY control vaccine. Trial participants were enrolled by age into 18-55, 56-69 and 70-plus year subgroups, with around 140, 26 and 57 TCR-sequenced participants respectively.

The paper as a whole reports these results and caveats: Conclusions about previously exposed vaccinees are limited, since just 6 or 7 AZD1222 recipients were seropositive for SARS-CoV-2 at baseline. Because no day 14 peak-response samples were available, repertoires were characterized only after the peak T cell response. Epitopes outside the regions mutated in the B.1.351 and B.1.1.7 variants were reportedly recognized by nearly half of the unique spike-specific TCRs. The whole spike protein was spanned by vaccine-associated CD4 TCRs, and dominant responses were seen in regions 160-218 and 743-854. The 56-69-year group was small, and its depth increase did not reach significance, likely because of low power. Most participants were white British and females outnumbered males, and the authors suggested that clonal diversity may have been underestimated. After two AZD1222 doses, both the breadth and the depth of spike-specific TCRs were significantly higher than at day 0 and than in MenACWY recipients.

The CDR3 regions of human TCRbeta chains were subjected to immunosequencing. In the authors' own workflow: Repertoire TCRs were checked for matches against a reference library of SARS-CoV-2-specific TCRs that had been generated using the MIRA antigen-specificity platform. Breadth was defined as the fraction of unique TCRs that were SARS-CoV-2-associated. Depth was defined as the fraction of total T cells that were SARS-CoV-2-associated. Using the MIRA data, each spike-specific TCR was mapped to the spike region that the TCR reacts to and placed in a CD4 or CD8 class. Log10-transformed breadth and depth values were compared by one-way ANOVA with Sidak's multiple comparisons tests. TCRdb limited this immuneACCESS table to in-frame rearrangements with V and J called. A share of clones is missing; checked studies link under half to unresolved V genes, and the rest is unexplained. The V and J calls and clone size come from that table; D and trimming were worked out from the DNA. This sample holds some 190,000 clones; just over 85% were observed only once. Approximately 8% of the sample is taken by the ten largest.

The TCR was taken from an adult in good health. This specimen was peripheral blood, taken on day 0 of AZD1222 vaccination. The chain joins TRBV5-4 to TRBJ2-3, with no confidently assigned D gene. CDR3 reads: CASSPTAGSVDTQYF. The DNA is as follows: TGTGCCAGCAGCCCCACAGCCGGTTCGGTGGATACGCAGTATTTT.